These T cell receptor beta chains were read from a single sample in a study of cytomegalovirus exposure and HLA in healthy donors. Profiled with immunoSEQ multiplex PCR; TCRdb holds only in-frame clones, not every one. The sample lists some 120,000 clones, more than 60% seen once, with around 3.7% in the top ten. Sequenced: PBMCs. Receptors were obtained from a man aged 30-40 years in good health and CMV-seronegative. The CDR3 runs from the conserved cysteine through the conserved F or W. Fields, in order: D gene, V gene, clone size, J gene, CDR3 DNA, CDR3 protein. D genes are given only for firm matches. Size is omitted from some rows. Given values are once, few, many or a class for expanded clones.

D: -; V: TRBV4-2; size: -; J: TRBJ2-5; DNA: TGTGCCAGCAGCCGACAGCTCCAAGAGACCCAGTACTTC; CDR3: CASSRQLQETQYF
D: TRBD2; V: TRBV6-5; size: -; J: TRBJ2-1; DNA: TGTGCCAGCAGGCCCGGGCGGGAGGGCTACAATGAGCAGTTCTTC; CDR3: CASRPGREGYNEQFF
D: -; V: TRBV6-5; size: many; J: TRBJ1-5; DNA: TGTGCCAGCAGGAAAGCAGGGTCGGGCAATCAGCCCCAGCATTTT; CDR3: CASRKAGSGNQPQHF
D: TRBD2; V: TRBV14; size: -; J: TRBJ2-2; DNA: TGTGCCAGCAGCCGGACTAGCGGGGGGGCCATGCGCACCGGGGAGCTGTTTTTT; CDR3: CASSRTSGGAMRTGELFF
D: -; V: TRBV7-9; size: -; J: TRBJ2-1; DNA: TGTGCCAGCAGCTACCTAAAGGGGGGGGTTGTGGGCAATGAGCAGTTCTTC; CDR3: CASSYLKGGVVGNEQFF
D: -; V: TRBV11-2; size: -; J: TRBJ2-5; DNA: TGTGCCAGCAGCTCCCAGGGGAAACAAGAGACCCAGTACTTC; CDR3: CASSSQGKQETQYF
D: TRBD1; V: TRBV27; size: -; J: TRBJ1-4; DNA: TGTGCCAGCAGGAGACAGGGGGCGCTTGAAAAACTGTTTTTT; CDR3: CASRRQGALEKLFF
D: TRBD2; V: TRBV28; size: -; J: TRBJ2-1; DNA: TGTGCCAGCAGCCCCATAGCGGGAGGGGACAATGAGCAGTTCTTC; CDR3: CASSPIAGGDNEQFF
D: -; V: TRBV7-9; size: -; J: TRBJ1-1; DNA: TGTGCCAGCACCGTTAACCCTACAGGTGGCACTGAAGCTTTCTTT; CDR3: CASTVNPTGGTEAFF
D: TRBD1; V: TRBV7-8; size: -; J: TRBJ2-7; DNA: TGTGCCAGCAGCCCGGGACAGAGCCTCGAGCAGTACTTC; CDR3: CASSPGQSLEQYF
D: -; V: TRBV7-2; size: -; J: TRBJ1-1; DNA: TGTGCCAGCAGCTTGGCCCCCCGGACATTGAACACTGAAGCTTTCTTT; CDR3: CASSLAPRTLNTEAFF
D: -; V: TRBV7-8; size: -; J: TRBJ2-7; DNA: TGTGCCAGCAGCTTAGATCGGGGACAAAAAGTCTACGAGCAGTACTTC; CDR3: CASSLDRGQKVYEQYF
D: -; V: TRBV7-2; size: few; J: TRBJ1-5; DNA: TGTGCCAGCAGCTTAGAAGACAGACAGCCCCAGCATTTT; CDR3: CASSLEDRQPQHF
D: -; V: TRBV4-3; size: few; J: TRBJ1-4; DNA: TGCGCCAGCAGCCAAGATTCTGACAGTGCAACTAATGAAAAACTGTTTTTT; CDR3: CASSQDSDSATNEKLFF
D: -; V: TRBV27; size: few; J: TRBJ1-1; DNA: TGTGCCAGCAGTTTATTTGTGTCTGGCTTCAGGTACACTGAAGCTTTCTTT; CDR3: CASSLFVSGFRYTEAFF
D: -; V: TRBV5-6; size: few; J: TRBJ2-7; DNA: TGTGCCAGCAGCTCGATTCGGAGTTCCATTGGCAACGAGCAGTACTTC; CDR3: CASSSIRSSIGNEQYF
D: -; V: TRBV30; size: -; J: TRBJ1-6; DNA: TGTGCCTGGAGGACAGGCCTGAATTCACCCCTCCACTTT; CDR3: CAWRTGLNSPLHF
D: TRBD1; V: TRBV27; size: -; J: TRBJ1-2; DNA: TGTGCCAGCAGATCTTTGGGGACAGGGAACGGCTACACCTTC; CDR3: CASRSLGTGNGYTF
D: -; V: TRBV19; size: few; J: TRBJ2-6; DNA: TGTGCCAGTAGTATTCAAAGGACACCTGGGGCCAACGTCCTGACTTTC; CDR3: CASSIQRTPGANVLTF
D: -; V: TRBV25-1; size: few; J: TRBJ1-1; DNA: TGTGCCAGCAGTGCAGGGGAAGGGAGCACTGAAGCTTTCTTT; CDR3: CASSAGEGSTEAFF
D: -; V: TRBV7-2; size: -; J: TRBJ1-2; DNA: TGTGCCAGCAGCTTAGGTCCAGGGGCGTCCTATGGCTACACCTTC; CDR3: CASSLGPGASYGYTF
D: TRBD1; V: TRBV7-9; size: once; J: TRBJ1-2; DNA: TGTGCCAGCAGCTTAGCCCGGGACAGGGGGCTTAACTATGGCTACACCTTC; CDR3: CASSLARDRGLNYGYTF
D: TRBD1; V: TRBV29-1; size: -; J: TRBJ2-1; DNA: TGCAGCGTTACCCTACAGGGGAACAATGAGCAGTTCTTC; CDR3: CSVTLQGNNEQFF
D: -; V: TRBV2; size: -; J: TRBJ2-1; DNA: TGTGCCAGCAGTGGTTCTAGCTCCTACAATGAGCAGTTCTTC; CDR3: CASSGSSSYNEQFF
D: -; V: TRBV7-9; size: once; J: TRBJ1-2; DNA: TGTGCCAGCAGCTTGGGGGGGCGATTGGAGGGCTACACCTTC; CDR3: CASSLGGRLEGYTF
D: -; V: TRBV5-6; size: -; J: TRBJ1-1; DNA: TGTGCCAGCAGCTGGAGGACAGTTCAAAGAAGGAACACTGAAGCTTTCTTT; CDR3: CASSWRTVQRRNTEAFF
D: -; V: TRBV6-6; size: -; J: TRBJ1-1; DNA: TGTGCCAGCAGTACCTACACAGGGAACACTGAAGCTTTCTTT; CDR3: CASSTYTGNTEAFF
D: TRBD1; V: TRBV5-6; size: -; J: TRBJ1-1; DNA: TGTGCCAGCAGCTGGGGGACAGGGTCTGAAGCTTTCTTT; CDR3: CASSWGTGSEAFF
D: -; V: TRBV5-8; size: -; J: TRBJ2-5; DNA: TGTGCCAGCAGCTACGCAGGGAGGGAGACCCAGTACTTC; CDR3: CASSYAGRETQYF
D: TRBD2; V: TRBV19; size: -; J: TRBJ2-7; DNA: TGTGCCAGTAGTTTTACTAGCGGAACCTACGAGCAGTACTTC; CDR3: CASSFTSGTYEQYF
D: TRBD2; V: TRBV27; size: -; J: TRBJ2-5; DNA: TGTGCCAGCAGGGTAGTAGCGGGTTCCCGGGAGACCCAGTACTTC; CDR3: CASRVVAGSRETQYF
D: -; V: TRBV27; size: -; J: TRBJ2-7; DNA: TGTGCCAGCAGTCTCGACAGATCCTACGAGCAGTACTTC; CDR3: CASSLDRSYEQYF
D: TRBD1; V: TRBV6-1; size: few; J: TRBJ2-7; DNA: TGTGCCAGCAGCGCAGGGGGCGGGTACGAGCAGTACTTC; CDR3: CASSAGGGYEQYF
D: -; V: TRBV5-1; size: -; J: TRBJ2-5; DNA: TGCGCCAGCTCCACCGGGGGTTTAGAGACCCAGTACTTC; CDR3: CASSTGGLETQYF
D: -; V: TRBV6-6; size: -; J: TRBJ1-1; DNA: TGTGCCAGCATCAAAGTCAATCGGGTCAGAAACACTGAAGCTTTCTTT; CDR3: CASIKVNRVRNTEAFF
D: -; V: TRBV7-9; size: -; J: TRBJ2-1; DNA: TGTGCCAGCAGCTTAGAACGGGACACTCTCTATGAGCAGTTCTTC; CDR3: CASSLERDTLYEQFF
D: TRBD2; V: TRBV5-1; size: few; J: TRBJ2-1; DNA: TGCGCCAGCAGCTTGGCGGGACTAGTATCCAATGAGCAGTTCTTC; CDR3: CASSLAGLVSNEQFF